Here is one TCR beta chain with its context. The source of the sample is a study of cytomegalovirus exposure and HLA in healthy donors. The CDR3 consists of 14 residues. Germline lookup yields CDR1 KGHSH and CDR2 LQKENI. V lost 0 bases and J lost 5, with 8 bases in between. PCR used 60 Vbeta primers and 13 Jbeta primers. Measured with immunoSEQ multiplex PCR; TCRdb has only the in-frame clones, and not every one. The sample gives about 190,000 clones, 81% of which show up once; around 3.6% is in the top ten. The clonotype was recovered from a man in his forties or fifties in good health and CMV-seropositive. The sequenced material came from PBMCs. This chain uses TRBV18 with TRBJ2-1, with D unclear. The CDR3 nucleotides read TGTGCCAGCTCACCACCCGGTAGAGACAATGAGCAGTTCTTC. It specifies CASSPPGRDNEQFF.